Here is one TCR beta chain with its context. Its antigen is currently unknown. Some clones are missing from TCRdb's copy, which holds only in-frame ones; the method was immunoSEQ multiplex PCR. The table lists 90,000 to 120,000 clones, approximately 90% of them singletons. The data were taken from a study of OX40 agonist ivuxolimab in advanced cancers. Study summary: Intravenous ivuxolimab at 0.01 to 10 mg/kg was given to patients every 2 weeks. Under the entry rules, prior anti-PD-1, anti-PD-L1 or anti-CTLA-4 therapy was allowed, and about 38% had some.

This CDR3 contains 15 residues. Germline V gives CDR1 SEHNR, CDR2 FQNEAQ (reference sequence). V was pared by 5 bases and J by 2 bases, with 7 bases of the junction left unmatched. Whole-study findings and limits: The expanded peripheral T cells' antigen specificity was not determined.

The sequences come from CD4+ or CD8+ T cells sorted from blood, collected in a trial of the OX40 agonist ivuxolimab. This clonotype was sampled from an adult with an advanced solid tumor such as melanoma, head and neck, liver or kidney cancer. The V and J genes are TRBV7-9 and TRBJ2-3; 7 nucleotides line up with TRBD2. The CDR3 region is CASSLGAGVTDTQYF. CDR3 sequence (DNA): TGTGCCAGCAGCCTCGGGGCGGGAGTCACAGATACGCAGTATTTT.